Each of the 12 T cell receptor beta chains below was sequenced from the same sample in a study of T cell changes during pregnancy in multiple sclerosis. The repertoire was sequenced with immunoSEQ multiplex PCR; TCRdb's copy has only in-frame clones and lacks some. The sample carries about 67,000 clones, about nine tenths recorded once. The sequenced sample was peripheral blood, obtained in the second trimester of pregnancy. These receptor sequences come from a female donor with multiple sclerosis, enrolled in a pregnancy study.

The gene calls are TRBV19 and TRBJ2-2, with D possibly TRBD1 on 6 matching bases. The CDR3 covers 15 residues. V was clipped by 6 bases and J by 0 bases, with 11 bases between them. Germline V gene data show CDR1 as LNHDA and CDR2 as SQIVND (reference sequence). The CDR3 DNA reads as TGTGCCAGTAGCGTAAGACAGGCGAACACCGGGGAGCTGTTTTTT. Its translation: CASSVRQANTGELFF.

The rearrangement uses TRBV19 and TRBJ2-5; 8 bases agree with TRBD2. Germline V CDR1 and CDR2: LNHDA, SQIVND (reference sequence). The CDR3 totals 13 residues. Unmatched junction bases numbered 2, after V lost 5 bases and J lost 3 bases. The CDR3 nucleotides read TGTGCCAGTAGTCCACTAGCGGAAGAGACCCAGTACTTC. As protein: CASSPLAEETQYF. Together with reference TRBV19 and TRBJ2-5, the CDR3 gives the full variable domain: DGGITQSPKYLFRKEGQNVTLSCEQNLNHDAMYWYRQDPGQGLRLIYYSQIVNDFQKGDIAEGYSVSREKKESFPLTVTSAQKNPTAFYLCASSPLAEETQYFGPGTRLLVL.

V gene TRBV4-2 combines with J gene TRBJ2-1, with D possibly matching TRBD2 (6 bases). Trimming cost V 3 bases and J 7 bases, with 16 bases left between them. The CDR3 has 15 amino acids. Germline V gene sequence: CDR1 LGHNA, CDR2 YNFKEQ. CDR3 protein: CASSQAYWGRNEQFF. The CDR3 nucleotides read TGTGCCAGCAGCCAGGCTTATTGGGGGAGGAATGAGCAGTTCTTC.

V usage is TRBV7-9 and J usage is TRBJ2-7; 14 nucleotides match TRBD2. Per germline, CDR1 SEHNR and CDR2 FQNEAQ (reference sequence). V dropped 3 bases and J dropped 1; count of bases not matched to a gene: 5. The CDR3 is 17 amino acids. CDR3: CASSLGTSGSLSYEQYF. The CDR3 nucleotides read TGTGCCAGCAGCTTGGGGACTAGCGGGAGTCTTTCCTACGAGCAGTACTTC. Full variable domain (missing parts from reference TRBV7-9 and TRBJ2-7): DTGVSQNPRHKITKRGQNVTFRCDPISEHNRLYWYRQTLGQGPEFLTYFQNEAQLEKSRLLSDRFSAERPKGSFSTLEIQRTEQGDSAMYLCASSLGTSGSLSYEQYFGPGTRLTVT.

The chain links TRBV6-5 to TRBJ1-6, with 7 bases identical to TRBD1. Germline V gives CDR1 MNHEY, CDR2 SVGAGI. Unmatched junction bases numbered 5, after V lost 6 bases and J lost 9 bases. CDR3 length: 13 amino acids. The CDR3 spells CASRTGVSSPLHF. DNA of the CDR3: TGTGCCAGCAGAACAGGGGTGAGTTCACCCCTCCACTTT.

This clone showed up just once. The rearrangement uses TRBV7-3 and TRBJ2-1, with 12 bases identical to TRBD2. The germline V gene has CDR1 SGHTA and CDR2 FQGTGA. Losses at the gene ends were 5 bases for V and 7 bases for J; bases not matched to a gene: 15. This CDR3 is built from 18 residues. As DNA, the CDR3 is TGTGCCAGCAGCCCAATCGCCTCTAGCGGGGGGGCTCGGAATGAGCAGTTCTTC. Translation gives CASSPIASSGGARNEQFF.

The chain carries TRBV11-3 and TRBJ1-1; TRBD1 is a possible D gene (5 bases). The CDR3 totals 14 residues. Germline CDR1 is SGHNT and CDR2 is YENEEA. Trimming took 6 bases from V and 11 from J, leaving 22 bases between them. The CDR3, as DNA: TGTGCCAGCAGTTCACAGCGGGGGATTGGTGAGGCTTTCTTT. Amino acid sequence: CASSSQRGIGEAFF.

This chain joins TRBV4-3 and TRBJ1-6; TRBD1 aligns across 8 bases. CDR3 length equals 14 residues. Germline V gene sequence: CDR1 LGHNA, CDR2 YSLEER. J lost 9 bases, V lost 7 bases, and 8 bases had no gene match. CDR3 amino acids: CASKRDRGSSPLHF. The DNA for the CDR3 is TGCGCCAGCAAGCGAGACAGGGGCAGTTCACCCCTCCACTTT.

This chain joins TRBV5-4 and TRBJ2-7; D may be TRBD1 (5 bases). Germline V lookup: CDR1 SGHNT, CDR2 YYREEE (reference sequence). Trimming took off 5 bases at V and 2 bases at J, with 17 bases between the two ends. The CDR3 covers 15 residues. CDR3 sequence reads: CASSPDRGRPYEQYF. CDR3 bases: TGTGCCAGCAGTCCAGACAGAGGACGGCCCTACGAGCAGTACTTC. Supplemented by reference TRBV5-4 and TRBJ2-7, the full variable domain reads ETGVTQSPTHLIKTRGQQVTLRCSSQSGHNTVSWYQQALGQGPQFIFQYYREEENGRGNFPPRFSGLQFPNYSSELNVNALELDDSALYLCASSPDRGRPYEQYFGPGTRLTVT.

This chain connects TRBV5-1 to TRBJ1-2, with 7 bases aligning to TRBD1. The CDR3 is made up of 16 amino acids. Germline V gives CDR1 SGHRS, CDR2 YFSETQ. The junction had 11 bases not matched to a gene; V was cut back by 4 bases and J by 2 bases. The CDR3 protein is CASSPTPGTANYGYTF. The CDR3, as DNA: TGCGCCAGCAGCCCTACCCCCGGGACAGCGAACTATGGCTACACCTTC.

This sequence joins TRBV7-2 and TRBJ1-5, with D tentatively TRBD1 (5 bases). The CDR3 covers 15 residues. The ends were cut back, 3 bases at V and 7 bases at J, with 16 bases in the middle. In germline, CDR1 is SGHTA, CDR2 FQGNSA. The CDR3 DNA sequence: TGTGCCAGCAGCTTGGAAGCAGGGCCGGTACAGCCCCAGCATTTT. The encoded protein is CASSLEAGPVQPQHF. The variable domain in full, with the rest retrieved from reference TRBV7-2 and TRBJ1-5, is GAGVSQSPSNKVTEKGKDVELRCDPISGHTALYWYRQSLGQGLEFLIYFQGNSAPDKSGLPSDRFSAERTGGSVSTLTIQRTQQEDSAVYLCASSLEAGPVQPQHFGDGTRLSIL.

V is TRBV7-3 and J is TRBJ2-2; TRBD2 agrees at 9 bases. Per germline, CDR1 SGHTA and CDR2 FQGTGA. This CDR3 is 14 amino acids long. V was clipped by 2 bases and J by 6 bases; unmatched bases: 1. The CDR3 coding sequence is TGTGCCAGCAGCTTAGCGGGGGGGGCCGGGGAGCTGTTTTTT. Protein product: CASSLAGGAGELFF.